This TCR beta chain was retrieved from a study of cytotoxic CD8 clonotypes in ibrutinib-treated CLL. Across the study: Overall, roughly 25 responses were partial and 2 complete; following median roughly 72 months, around 15 patients stayed remitted and 12 progressed.

The CDR3 spans 15 residues. V dropped 7 bases and J dropped 4; count of bases not matched to a gene: 7. Germline CDR1 is LNHDA and CDR2 is SQIVND (reference sequence). TCRdb keeps only in-frame clones here, not all; method: immunoSEQ multiplex PCR. Of around 310,000 clones in the sample, around four fifths were seen once. Study-wide results and limits: Contraction or stability on treatment was seen for public clonotypes, which were uncommon. In sustained-remission versus progressing patients, sampling times differed. An increase in clonality occurred at ibrutinib response, followed by a return toward baseline at progression.

Points on this clone: The antigen remains unidentified.

The chain joins TRBV19 to TRBJ1-5; 10 bases agree with TRBD1. The clonotype originates from a human donor with chronic lymphocytic leukemia. The sample in question was PBMCs, obtained before ibrutinib treatment. The chain's CDR3 is CASTGRDRGNQPQHF. The CDR3 coding sequence is TGTGCCAGTACGGGACGGGACAGGGGAAATCAGCCCCAGCATTTT. Full variable domain (rest looked up from reference TRBV19 and TRBJ1-5): DGGITQSPKYLFRKEGQNVTLSCEQNLNHDAMYWYRQDPGQGLRLIYYSQIVNDFQKGDIAEGYSVSREKKESFPLTVTSAQKNPTAFYLCASTGRDRGNQPQHFGDGTRLSIL.